This T cell receptor beta chain was captured in a study of T cell repertoires in cytomegalovirus infection. Overall study: Public TCR beta signatures provided an indication of both CMV infection and a matching HLA type. Study observations and caveats: HLA-C-restricted, CMV-specific TCR beta clonotypes were dominant ex vivo. Pooled public TCR beta family frequency picked out CMV carriers with the relevant HLA.

This clonotype was counted only a few times. Its antigen is not identified. TCRdb reprocessed the reads via MiXCR and lists one record per CDR3 protein. This sample has about 24,000 distinct CDR3 sequences, with approximately 24% found just once. Sequencing was performed on CD8+ T cells from cultured PBMCs, taken from culture after CMV antigen stimulation. This sequence originates from a human donor in good health (CMV status not recorded). Some clones in this sample may be carry-over from other donors' samples.

The DNA of the CDR3 is TGTGCCAGCAGTCCTTCTTGGGGGGTGCTGAGCACAGATACGCAGTATTTT. Translating it yields CASSPSWGVLSTDTQYF. V gene TRBV12-3 or TRBV12-4 combines with J gene TRBJ2-3, with D maybe TRBD2 (6 bases). Trimming stripped 5 bases from V and 0 bases from J, with 18 bases between. This CDR3 contains 17 residues.